This TCR beta chain comes out of a study of blood T cell repertoires in COVID-19. CDR1 and CDR2 from the germline V gene are LNHDA and SQIVND (reference sequence). This CDR3 is 16 amino acids long. V lost 8 bases to trimming and J lost 4 bases, with 23 bases between them. In Seattle, patients joined the study during active infection and were tracked longitudinally. In the study's own analysis: Reference gene primer amplification yielded estimated nucleated cell counts. Using immunoSEQ multiplex PCR, the repertoire was profiled, and TCRdb retains in-frame clones only, with some absent. For V, J and clone size, that table is used; D and trimming come from the DNA. The sample includes approximately 290,000 clones, 85% to 90% of them seen just once.

The receptor comes from a woman in her twenties or thirties with COVID-19, enrolled during active disease. The specimen sequenced was peripheral blood. The chain uses TRBV19 and TRBJ1-1; TRBD1 is a possible D gene (5 bases). CDR3 amino acids: CASQQRGLAPSTEAFF. CDR3 sequence (DNA): TGTGCCAGTCAACAAAGGGGACTGGCCCCGAGCACTGAAGCTTTCTTT.